A single sample is the source of the 5 T cell receptor beta chains below, sequenced in a study of molecular identifiers for immune sequencing clone quantification (dated by TCRdb to between 2017 and 2018). Library preparation used PCR. This sample was sequenced with a NextSeq 500. TCRdb reprocessing: public reads trimmed at Q25 with fastp, clones called with MiXCR, in-frame beta chains kept. Here each entry gathers all rows of one CDR3 protein and keeps the most common genes and DNA. Counted in this sample were 300,000 to 400,000 distinct CDR3 sequences; 24% of them appeared once. Of the sample, roughly 0.7% is held by the ten largest clones. Specimen: naive CD8+ T cells from blood, with Jurkat cell RNA spiked in. The label giving this sample's cell subset or site can be read as: FACS-sorted CD8+CD4-CCR7+CD45RA+ naive T cells. These receptors originate from a human donor in good health. Some libraries in this study had Jurkat cell RNA spiked in.

This clonotype appeared a few times. The chain carries TRBV19 and TRBJ2-1; D not certain. Trimming removed 4 bases from V and 8 bases from J, with 12 bases in between. The CDR3 is made up of 13 amino acids. Looked up from germline, CDR1 is LNHDA and CDR2 is SQIVND (reference sequence). The CDR3 nucleotides read TGTGCCAGTAGTACAAATCTGGGCGATGAGCAGTTCTTC. Translating gives CASSTNLGDEQFF. The full variable domain, with the rest looked up from reference TRBV19 and TRBJ2-1, is DGGITQSPKYLFRKEGQNVTLSCEQNLNHDAMYWYRQDPGQGLRLIYYSQIVNDFQKGDIAEGYSVSREKKESFPLTVTSAQKNPTAFYLCASSTNLGDEQFFGPGTRLTVL.

In regard to this clonotype: Given a much more abundant clone one base away, this may be a read error. No conserved phenylalanine or tryptophan ends this CDR3, so it is likely a read error. The chain is built from TRBV6-2 or TRBV6-3 and TRBJ1-1; perhaps TRBD1 as D (5 bases). V gave up 6 bases and J gave up 1 base, with 15 bases separating them. Germline assignment: CDR1 MNHEY and CDR2 SVGEGT. CDR3 size: 15 residues. The CDR3, as DNA: TGTGCCAGCAGGCAGACAAGGGGATCGAACACTGAAGCTTTCTCT. This sequence encodes CASRQTRGSNTEAFS.

In its sample, this clonotype was seen many times. One end of the junction varies from germline; a read error may be responsible. This chain links TRBV12-3 or TRBV12-4 with TRBJ2-1; 9 bases line up with TRBD1. The CDR3 contains 11 residues. The CDR3 spells CASSSGDRVIF. As DNA, the CDR3 is TGTGCCAGCAGTTCTGGGGACAGGGTGATCTTC.

This clonotype turned up a few times. The chain uses TRBV3-1 and TRBJ2-7; D remains unclear. The CDR3 length is 16 residues. Germline assignment: CDR1 LGHDT and CDR2 YNNKEL (reference sequence). V shed 4 bases and J shed 1 base, with 17 bases lying between them. CDR3 nucleotide sequence: TGTGCCAGCAGCCCCACTTTTGGTTGGATATCCTACGAGCAGTACTTC. Amino acids: CASSPTFGWISYEQYF.

The chain links TRBV12-3 or TRBV12-4 to TRBJ2-3; D uncertain. Trimming stripped 4 bases from V and 0 bases from J, with 14 bases between. CDR3 length: 16 residues. The CDR3 DNA sequence: TGTGCCAGCAGTTCCAGTTACGGAGCTAGCACAGATACGCAGTATTTT. It encodes CASSSSYGASTDTQYF.